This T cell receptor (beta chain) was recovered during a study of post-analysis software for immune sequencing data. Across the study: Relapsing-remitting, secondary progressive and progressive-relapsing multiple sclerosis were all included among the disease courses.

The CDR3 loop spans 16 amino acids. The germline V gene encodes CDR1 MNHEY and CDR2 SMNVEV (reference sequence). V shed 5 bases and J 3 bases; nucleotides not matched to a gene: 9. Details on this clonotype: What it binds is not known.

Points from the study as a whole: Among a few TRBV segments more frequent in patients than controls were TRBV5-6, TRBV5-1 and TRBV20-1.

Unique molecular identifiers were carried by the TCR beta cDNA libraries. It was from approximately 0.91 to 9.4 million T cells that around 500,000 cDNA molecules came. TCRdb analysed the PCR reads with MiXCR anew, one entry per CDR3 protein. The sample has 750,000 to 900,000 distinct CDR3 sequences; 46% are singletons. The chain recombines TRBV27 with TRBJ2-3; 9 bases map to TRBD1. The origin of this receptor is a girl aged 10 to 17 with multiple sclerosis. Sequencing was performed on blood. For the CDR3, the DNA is TGTGCCAGCAGTCTCCCCGGGACAGGGAGGACAGATACGCAGTATTTT. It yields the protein CASSLPGTGRTDTQYF.